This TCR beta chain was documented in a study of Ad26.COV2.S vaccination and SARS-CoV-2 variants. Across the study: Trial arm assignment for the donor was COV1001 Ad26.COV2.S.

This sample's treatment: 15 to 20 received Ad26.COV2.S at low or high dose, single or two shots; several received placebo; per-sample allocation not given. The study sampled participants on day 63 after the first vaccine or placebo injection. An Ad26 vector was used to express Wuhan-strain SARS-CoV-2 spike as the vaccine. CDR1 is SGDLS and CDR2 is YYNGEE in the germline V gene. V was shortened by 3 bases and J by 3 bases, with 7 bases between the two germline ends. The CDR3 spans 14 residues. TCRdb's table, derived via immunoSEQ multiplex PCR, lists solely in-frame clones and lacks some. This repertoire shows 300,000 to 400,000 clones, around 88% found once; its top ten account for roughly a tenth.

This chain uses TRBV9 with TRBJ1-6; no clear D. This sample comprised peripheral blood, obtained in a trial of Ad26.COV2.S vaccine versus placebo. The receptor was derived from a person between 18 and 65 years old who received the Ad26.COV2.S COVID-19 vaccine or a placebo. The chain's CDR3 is CASSAFVYNSPLHF. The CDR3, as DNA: TGTGCCAGCAGCGCCTTCGTCTATAATTCACCCCTCCACTTT.